Shown below are 30 T cell receptor beta chains from a single sample sequenced in a study of Ad26.COV2.S vaccination and SARS-CoV-2 variants (dated by TCRdb to about 2021). Libraries were constructed by the immunoSEQ multiplex PCR assay. This immuneACCESS table, as held by TCRdb, lists in-frame sequences with V and J called but not all clones. Of the missing ones, under half trace to an unresolved V gene in checked studies; the others have no known cause. The table for this sample lists around 450,000 clones; approximately 89% of them were counted only once. About 2.5% of the sample is taken by the ten largest. What this sample's treatment or condition label stands for: about 20 received Ad26.COV2.S at low or high dose, single or two shots; 5 received placebo; per-sample allocation not given. For vaccine and placebo recipients, the sequenced repertoires came from samples collected on day 63 after the first injection.

The starting material was peripheral blood, obtained in a trial of Ad26.COV2.S vaccine versus placebo. The receptors here all came from a person aged 18-65 years who received the Ad26.COV2.S COVID-19 vaccine or a placebo.

The chain links TRBV5-1 to TRBJ2-5; 10 bases line up with TRBD1. The junction had 10 bases not matched to a gene; V was cut back by 6 bases and J by 5 bases. CDR1 is SGHRS and CDR2 is YFSETQ in the germline V gene. The CDR3 covers 15 residues. CDR3 region: CASTRGQGDMETQYF. CDR3 coding DNA: TGCGCCAGCACCAGAGGACAGGGGGATATGGAGACCCAGTACTTC.

This chain uses TRBV5-1 with TRBJ1-1, with D possibly TRBD1 on 6 matching bases. The V gene lost 5 bases and the J gene lost 3 bases, with 17 bases spanning the gap. The CDR3 totals 15 residues. The germline V gene encodes CDR1 SGHRS and CDR2 YFSETQ. Here the CDR3 reads CASRTLGGGYTEAFF. CDR3 sequence (DNA): TGCGCCAGCAGGACCTTGGGGGGCGGGTACACTGAAGCTTTCTTT.

CDR3 in amino acids: CRAARTEAFF. The CDR3 DNA reads as TGCAGGGCCGCCAGGACTGAAGCTTTCTTT. This rearrangement joins TRBV20-1 to TRBJ1-1; D is ambiguous. The CDR3 totals 10 residues. Germline V CDR1 and CDR2: DFQATT, SNEGSKA (reference sequence).

This rearrangement joins TRBV27 to TRBJ1-5, with a tentative D call TRBD1 (6 bases). V was cut by 8 bases and J by 3 bases, with 14 bases left in between. Germline CDR1 reads MNHEY; CDR2 reads SMNVEV (reference sequence). This CDR3 comprises 14 residues. The CDR3 here is CASSNRAYNQPQHF. The CDR3 bases are TGTGCCAGCTCCAACAGGGCCTACAATCAGCCCCAGCATTTT.

Here the CDR3 reads CASSFGGLNYGYTF. The CDR3 bases are TGTGCCAGCAGCTTCGGCGGCTTAAACTATGGCTACACCTTC. The V gene is TRBV11-2, the J gene TRBJ1-2; D not resolved. V was pared by 3 bases and J by 2 bases, with 10 bases between. Germline CDR1 and CDR2: SGHAT and FQNNGV. CDR3 length: 14 residues.

The CDR3 coding sequence is TGCAGCGGGGGGACTTCAGACTCCTACAATGAGCAGTTCTTC. Amino acids: CSGGTSDSYNEQFF. The chain carries TRBV29-1 and TRBJ2-1; D perhaps matches TRBD2 (6 bases). The germline CDR1 and CDR2 sequences are SQVTM and ANQGSEA. V was pared by 7 bases and J by 0 bases, with 13 bases between. The CDR3 runs to 14 residues.

J is TRBJ2-6 and V is TRBV5-1; 10 positions match TRBD1. From germline, CDR1 is SGHRS and CDR2 YFSETQ. The CDR3 loop spans 17 amino acids. The V segment lost 7 bases and the J segment 4 bases; nucleotides outside the gene matches: 11. The CDR3 DNA sequence: TGCGCCAGCCATCAAGGGACAGGGGTATCAGGGGCCAACGTCCTGACTTTC. Its translation is CASHQGTGVSGANVLTF.

The chain joins TRBV24-1 to TRBJ2-1; 11 bases are a match to TRBD2. The CDR3 consists of 15 residues. Germline-derived CDR1 and CDR2 are KGHDR and SFDVKD. J gave up 6 bases and V 2 bases, and 2 bases lay outside the gene matches. The CDR3 sequence: CATSDYLAGGNEQFF. CDR3 coding DNA: TGTGCCACCAGTGATTACCTAGCGGGAGGCAATGAGCAGTTCTTC.

This chain joins TRBV5-3 and TRBJ1-2, with a possible D match to TRBD1 (6 bases). TRBV5-3 is an ORF, and what it does is uncertain. V was pared by 2 bases and J by 6 bases, with 14 bases between. The CDR3 is 14 amino acids. CDR3 nucleotides: TGTGCCAGAAGCTTCCCCGGACAGACCAATGGCTACACCTTC. This sequence encodes CARSFPGQTNGYTF.

This clone was detected once. Written as DNA, the CDR3 is TGTGCCAGTAGTAGGGACCGGGACAGCAAGTACGAGCAGTACTTC. Protein product: CASSRDRDSKYEQYF. The V call is TRBV19, the J call TRBJ2-7; 7 bases are a match to TRBD1. This CDR3 is built from 15 residues. Losses at the gene ends were 4 bases for V and 4 bases for J; bases not matched to a gene: 10. Germline lookup yields CDR1 LNHDA and CDR2 SQIVND (reference sequence). The full variable domain, rest sourced from reference TRBV19 and TRBJ2-7, is DGGITQSPKYLFRKEGQNVTLSCEQNLNHDAMYWYRQDPGQGLRLIYYSQIVNDFQKGDIAEGYSVSREKKESFPLTVTSAQKNPTAFYLCASSRDRDSKYEQYFGPGTRLTVT.

The gene calls are TRBV21-1 and TRBJ1-5; the DNA was not compared with TRBD1, the D call given in the table. TRBV21-1 is deemed a pseudogene. The length of the CDR3 is 19 residues. The CDR3 DNA is TGTGCCAGCAGCAAAAAACGGGGACAGGCACCGACTAGCAATCAGCCCCAGCATTTT. It is translated as CASSKKRGQAPTSNQPQHF.

CDR3 sequence reads: CASSSPGFAWTQYF. DNA for the CDR3: TGTGCCAGCAGTAGTCCGGGATTCGCGTGGACCCAGTACTTC. The V call is TRBV28, the J call TRBJ2-5, with D maybe TRBD2 (5 bases). Trimming pared 5 bases from V and 7 bases from J, leaving 17 bases between. This CDR3 is 14 amino acids long. Per the germline V gene, CDR1 is MDHEN and CDR2 is SYDVKM.

This clone was detected a few times. The J gene is TRBJ1-6, the V gene TRBV9; the D is unclear. The CDR3 runs 13 residues. The germline V gene encodes CDR1 SGDLS and CDR2 YYNGEE. V lost 4 bases and J 9 bases, leaving 11 bases between the germline ends. CDR3 sequence: CASSPLMGSPLHF. The CDR3 DNA sequence: TGTGCCAGCAGCCCCCTCATGGGTTCACCCCTCCACTTT.

This clone is a singleton in its sample. The genes are TRBV6-5 and TRBJ1-3; D unclear. Germline CDR1 and CDR2: MNHEY and SVGAGI. This CDR3 has 14 residues. The germline V and J ends were trimmed by 2 bases and 7 bases, with 12 bases remaining between them. CDR3 sequence (DNA): TGTGCCAGCAGTTACACTTTTACATCGAACACCATATATTTT. Encoded protein: CASSYTFTSNTIYF.

The gene calls are TRBV5-6 and TRBJ2-2, with a weak D call TRBD2 (5 bases). Trimming removed 2 bases at V and 6 bases at J, with 11 bases between. The CDR3 sequence is 14 residues long. Germline CDR1 is SGHDT and CDR2 is YYEEEE. Here the CDR3 reads CASSFSPGAGELFF. In DNA form, the CDR3 reads TGTGCCAGCAGCTTCTCGCCCGGGGCCGGGGAGCTGTTTTTT.

This chain connects TRBV2 to TRBJ1-2; no firm D call. The CDR3 extends over 13 amino acids. V dropped 3 bases and J dropped 6 bases, with 11 bases sitting between them. Germline assignment: CDR1 SNHLY and CDR2 FYNNEI. CDR3 residues: CASSEEGSDGYTF. CDR3 nucleotides: TGTGCCAGCAGTGAGGAGGGAAGTGATGGCTACACCTTC.

V is TRBV12-3 or TRBV12-4 and J is TRBJ2-2; TRBD1 is a possible D gene (5 bases). The germline V and J ends were trimmed by 6 bases and 5 bases, with 10 bases remaining between them. The CDR3 sequence is 13 residues long. Here the CDR3 DNA reads TGTGCCAGCAGCCCTTACAGGACCGGGGAGCTGTTTTTT. Translation gives CASSPYRTGELFF.

CDR3 region: CASSLPGIWSEAFF. In DNA form, the CDR3 reads TGTGCCAGCAGCTTACCAGGGATCTGGTCTGAAGCTTTCTTT. The chain combines TRBV11-3 with TRBJ1-1; D may be TRBD1 (5 bases). V was clipped by 2 bases and J by 6 bases, with 13 bases between them. The CDR3 spans 14 residues. CDR1 and CDR2 from the germline V gene are SGHNT and YENEEA.

The CDR3 bases are TGTGCCAGCACTGTGACACAGGTTAATCAGCCCCAGCATTTT. Translating gives CASTVTQVNQPQHF. The genes are TRBV6-5 and TRBJ1-5, with D tentatively TRBD1 (5 bases). The CDR3 is made up of 14 amino acids. Trimming removed 7 bases from V and 4 bases from J, with 14 bases in between. The germline gives CDR1 MNHEY, CDR2 SVGAGI.

V is TRBV27 and J is TRBJ1-6; tentative D call: TRBD1 (6 bases). Deletions cut 3 bases from V and 6 bases from J, with 12 bases between. The CDR3 sequence is 15 residues long. Per germline, CDR1 MNHEY and CDR2 SMNVEV (reference sequence). In DNA form, the CDR3 reads TGTGCCAGCAGTTTTGAAGGACAGCCTAATTCACCCCTCCACTTT. As protein: CASSFEGQPNSPLHF.

The gene calls are TRBV19 and TRBJ1-6; 9 bases fit TRBD1. The CDR3 has 16 amino acids. In germline, CDR1 is LNHDA, CDR2 SQIVND (reference sequence). V lost 8 bases and J lost 0; bases outside the gene matches: 5. Here the CDR3 reads CASGDRASSYNSPLHF. The DNA of the CDR3 is TGTGCCAGTGGGGACAGGGCGAGCTCCTATAATTCACCCCTCCACTTT.

The chain combines TRBV19 with TRBJ1-6; no firm D call. The V gene's germline CDR1 is LNHDA and CDR2 SQIVND (reference sequence). This CDR3 region has 14 residues. V was cut by 6 bases and J by 6 bases, with 12 bases left in between. CDR3 sequence: CASRSPRANSPLHF. CDR3 nucleotides: TGTGCCAGTAGGTCCCCACGGGCTAATTCACCCCTCCACTTT.

The rearrangement joins TRBV18 to TRBJ1-3; D gene uncertain. V was clipped by 5 bases and J by 1 base, with 9 bases between them. Germline assignment: CDR1 KGHSH and CDR2 LQKENI. The CDR3 totals 14 residues. CDR3 coding DNA: TGTGCCAGCTCAGCAGAAAGGTCTGGAAACACCATATATTTT. It specifies CASSAERSGNTIYF.

In regard to this clone: The identical CDR3 is also encoded by other nucleotide sequences in the sample. CDR3: CASSLFQGTEAFF. CDR3 in DNA: TGTGCCAGCAGCTTATTCCAGGGCACTGAAGCTTTCTTT. The chain recombines TRBV7-9 with TRBJ1-1; a possible D gene is TRBD1 (5 bases). CDR1 is SEHNR, CDR2 FQNEAQ, per germline (reference sequence). The V end lost 2 bases, the J end lost 4 bases, and 8 bases lay between the germline ends. The CDR3 is made up of 13 amino acids.

The chain is built from TRBV19 and TRBJ1-5, with 10 bases fitting TRBD1. Germline V gives CDR1 LNHDA, CDR2 SQIVND (reference sequence). V lost 11 bases to trimming and J lost 3 bases; unmatched junction nucleotides: 7. The CDR3 sequence is 14 residues long. The CDR3 protein is CASRDRGDNQPQHF. The CDR3 nucleotides are TGTGCCTCCCGGGACAGGGGTGACAATCAGCCCCAGCATTTT.

The rearrangement uses TRBV18 and TRBJ2-2; TRBD2 matches 12 bases. This CDR3 is 17 amino acids long. Germline CDR1 and CDR2: KGHSH and LQKENI. The junction had 9 bases not matched to a gene; V was cut back by 4 bases and J by 6 bases. The CDR3 is CASSQRLAGAGAGELFF. The CDR3, as DNA: TGTGCCAGCTCACAGAGACTAGCGGGAGCTGGTGCCGGGGAGCTGTTTTTT.

V is TRBV2 and J is TRBJ2-5; D may be TRBD2 (6 bases). The CDR3 covers 15 residues. Between the trimmed V and J ends, which lost 8 bases and 4 bases, there was a span of 20 bases. The germline V gene encodes CDR1 SNHLY and CDR2 FYNNEI. The CDR3 protein is CASGSSWGESETQYF. CDR3 sequence (DNA): TGTGCCAGCGGGAGTTCGTGGGGGGAATCAGAGACCCAGTACTTC.

The chain links TRBV19 to TRBJ1-1, with D hard to call. The CDR3 extends over 14 amino acids. Per germline, CDR1 LNHDA and CDR2 SQIVND (reference sequence). V lost 3 bases and J lost 3, with 11 bases in between. The CDR3 protein is CASSMWVSDTEAFF. For the CDR3, the DNA is TGTGCCAGTAGTATGTGGGTATCGGACACTGAAGCTTTCTTT.

This chain links TRBV29-1 with TRBJ2-3, with D perhaps TRBD2 (6 bases). Germline CDR1 SQVTM, CDR2 ANQGSEA. Trimming shortened V by 3 bases and J by 5 bases, and 9 bases separated the two germline ends. The CDR3 totals 12 residues. CDR3 in amino acids: CSVERGEDTQYF. The CDR3 DNA reads as TGCAGCGTTGAGCGGGGTGAAGATACGCAGTATTTT.

The V call is TRBV2, the J call TRBJ1-2; tentatively, D is TRBD1 (5 bases). The ends were cut back, 7 bases at V and 0 bases at J, with 12 bases in the middle. Germline CDR1 SNHLY, CDR2 FYNNEI. This CDR3 has 14 residues. The CDR3 sequence: CASMGQMANYGYTF. CDR3 DNA: TGTGCCAGCATGGGGCAGATGGCTAACTATGGCTACACCTTC.